These T cell receptor beta chains were read from a single sample in a study of T-cell reconstitution after alpha-beta-depleted transplantation in children. In TCRdb, the PCR reads were re-called with MiXCR into one record per CDR3 protein. The sample includes 350,000 to 450,000 distinct CDR3 sequences, about an eighth of them seen just once. This sample comprised PBMCs, obtained from the stem cell graft. The source of these receptors is a human donor who donated a stem cell graft to a child with Fanconi anemia. CDR3s leave out the opening cysteine and the closing phenylalanine or tryptophan.

V gene,J gene,CDR3 protein
TRBV27,TRBJ1-1,ASSLGGVNEAF
TRBV4-2,TRBJ2-3,ASSQDLNSAAVGDTQY
TRBV5-1,TRBJ2-5,ASSVLAGNQETQY
TRBV13,TRBJ1-1,ASTLGLGAEAF
TRBV28,TRBJ1-5,ASSLGHYSNQPQH
TRBV5-1,TRBJ2-5,ASSLGNLGETQY
TRBV5-5,TRBJ1-2,ASSFGTPYGYT
TRBV4-3,TRBJ1-1,ASSPGHRTETEAEAF
TRBV6-1,TRBJ1-4,ASAGATNEKLF
TRBV5-1,TRBJ2-6,ASSLATPGQGHSGANVLT